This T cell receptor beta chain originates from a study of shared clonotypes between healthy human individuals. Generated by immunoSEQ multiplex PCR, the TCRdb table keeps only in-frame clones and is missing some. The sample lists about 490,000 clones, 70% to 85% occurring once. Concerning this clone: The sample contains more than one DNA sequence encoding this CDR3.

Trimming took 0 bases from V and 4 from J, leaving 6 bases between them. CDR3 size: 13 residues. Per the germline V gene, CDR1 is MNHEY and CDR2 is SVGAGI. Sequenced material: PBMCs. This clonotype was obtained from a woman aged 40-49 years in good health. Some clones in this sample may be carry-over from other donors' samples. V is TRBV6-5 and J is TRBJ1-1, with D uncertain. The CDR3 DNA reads TGTGCCAGCAGTTACTCGTTGAGCACTGAAGCTTTCTTT. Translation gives CASSYSLSTEAFF.